The 15 T cell receptor beta chains listed next were all sequenced from one sample in a study of blood T cell repertoires in COVID-19. Libraries were prepared by immunoSEQ multiplex PCR; TCRdb keeps only in-frame clonotypes and omits some of them. The sample has approximately 440,000 clones; less than 95% are singletons. Sequences were obtained from PBMCs or T cells enriched from blood (not recorded which). Receptors were obtained from a man aged 18 to 29 who had recovered from COVID-19.

The rearrangement links TRBV12-3 or TRBV12-4 to TRBJ1-5; maybe TRBD1 (5 bases). Trimming pared 3 bases from V and 7 bases from J, leaving 7 bases between. This CDR3 has 12 amino acids. CDR3 bases: TGTGCCAGCAGTTTGACAGCACAGCCCCAGCATTTT. Its translation is CASSLTAQPQHF.

J is TRBJ1-6 and V is TRBV18; unclear D gene. The V and J ends lost 4 bases and 8 bases respectively, with 12 bases between them. The germline CDR1 and CDR2 sequences are KGHSH and LQKENI. The CDR3 is made up of 14 amino acids. CDR3 residues: CASSRGGPDSPLHF. CDR3 coding DNA: TGTGCCAGCTCACGTGGAGGTCCTGATTCACCCCTCCACTTT.

The CDR3 is CASTSRDEQFF. The CDR3 nucleotides read TGTGCCAGCACCTCACGGGATGAGCAGTTCTTC. The V gene is TRBV2, the J gene TRBJ2-1; D is ambiguous. Germline values: CDR1 SNHLY, CDR2 FYNNEI. This CDR3 has 11 residues. Trimming cost V 7 bases and J 8 bases, with 9 bases left between them.

The V call is TRBV28, the J call TRBJ2-1; the D gene is possibly TRBD2 (6 bases). The CDR3 has 15 amino acids. Germline values: CDR1 MDHEN, CDR2 SYDVKM. V dropped 8 bases and J dropped 0 bases, with 14 bases sitting between them. The CDR3 loop reads CASHSGMSSYNEQFF. The DNA of the CDR3 is TGTGCCAGCCATAGCGGTATGAGCTCCTACAATGAGCAGTTCTTC.

The rearrangement uses TRBV4-1 and TRBJ2-1, with 8 bases fitting TRBD2. Per the germline V gene, CDR1 is MGHRA and CDR2 is YSYEKL. Trimming took 4 bases from V and 3 from J; bases not matched to a gene: 8. This CDR3 contains 16 residues. Here the CDR3 reads CASSPKSGSRYNEQFF. In DNA, the CDR3 is TGCGCCAGCAGCCCTAAGAGCGGGAGTCGCTACAATGAGCAGTTCTTC.

This chain uses TRBV27 with TRBJ2-2, with TRBD1 as a possible D gene (5 bases). CDR1 MNHEY and CDR2 SMNVEV come from the germline V gene (reference sequence). V was pared by 8 bases and J by 0 bases, with 22 bases between. The CDR3 runs to 18 residues. CDR3: CASGNPARALANTGELFF. The CDR3 DNA sequence: TGTGCCAGCGGAAATCCGGCCAGGGCCCTGGCGAACACCGGGGAGCTGTTTTTT.

The rearrangement uses TRBV19 and TRBJ2-1; D is unclear. The CDR3 has 11 residues. Germline assignment: CDR1 LNHDA and CDR2 SQIVND (reference sequence). Trimming took off 6 bases at V and 4 bases at J, with 4 bases between the two ends. For the CDR3, the DNA is TGTGCCAGTAGGCAGTACAATGAGCAGTTCTTC. It yields the protein CASRQYNEQFF.

In nucleotides, the CDR3 is TGTGCCAGCAGCTCAGGGACAGGCACTGAAGCTTTCTTT. This translates into CASSSGTGTEAFF. The chain recombines TRBV11-2 with TRBJ1-1; 8 bases line up with TRBD1. Germline assignment: CDR1 SGHAT and CDR2 FQNNGV. This CDR3 is built from 13 residues. Losses at the gene ends were 4 bases for V and 4 bases for J; bases not matched to a gene: 2.

V gene TRBV19 combines with J gene TRBJ1-1; TRBD1 aligns across 9 bases. This CDR3 has 14 amino acids. V dropped 10 bases and J dropped 2; count of bases not matched to a gene: 8. CDR1 LNHDA and CDR2 SQIVND come from the germline V gene (reference sequence). CDR3 protein: CATSRDRENTEAFF. CDR3 nucleotide sequence: TGTGCCACGTCAAGGGACAGGGAAAACACTGAAGCTTTCTTT.

This chain connects TRBV7-2 to TRBJ2-1; 8 bases align to TRBD2. Germline loops: CDR1 SGHTA, CDR2 FQGNSA. With V trimmed by 3 bases and J by 6 bases, 7 bases remained unmatched. This CDR3 is built from 15 residues. CDR3 sequence (DNA): TGTGCCAGCAGCTTGCGCGGGAGGACCGGCAATGAGCAGTTCTTC. Encoded protein: CASSLRGRTGNEQFF. Looking up the rest from reference TRBV7-2 and TRBJ2-1 gives the full variable domain: GAGVSQSPSNKVTEKGKDVELRCDPISGHTALYWYRQSLGQGLEFLIYFQGNSAPDKSGLPSDRFSAERTGGSVSTLTIQRTQQEDSAVYLCASSLRGRTGNEQFFGPGTRLTVL.

The count of this clone is one. V usage is TRBV5-4 and J usage is TRBJ1-3, with D unclear. There are 15 residues in the CDR3. From germline, CDR1 is SGHNT and CDR2 YYREEE (reference sequence). V lost 4 bases to trimming and J lost 2 bases, with 13 bases between them. The CDR3 nucleotides are TGTGCCAGCAGCATGTACGGGGAGGCTGGAAACACCATATATTTT. Translated, it gives CASSMYGEAGNTIYF.

The chain carries TRBV7-7 and TRBJ1-3, with a weak D call TRBD1 (6 bases). V was pared by 5 bases and J by 4 bases, with 15 bases between. The length of the CDR3 is 15 residues. The V gene's germline CDR1 is SSHAT and CDR2 FNYEAQ (reference sequence). CDR3 amino acids: CASSLVMTGGNTIYF. DNA for the CDR3: TGTGCCAGCAGCCTCGTGATGACAGGAGGAAACACCATATATTTT.

The chain couples TRBV2 to TRBJ2-1; the D gene is possibly TRBD2 (5 bases). V was cut by 8 bases and J by 0 bases, with 14 bases left in between. Germline CDR1 and CDR2: SNHLY and FYNNEI. The CDR3 is 15 residues long. CDR3 coding DNA: TGTGCCAGCGCCTCCCAGCGGCTCTCCTACAATGAGCAGTTCTTC. This encodes CASASQRLSYNEQFF. Variable domain in full (rest from reference TRBV2 and TRBJ2-1): EPEVTQTPSHQVTQMGQEVILRCVPISNHLYFYWYRQILGQKVEFLVSFYNNEISEKSEIFDDQFSVERPDGSNFTLKIRSTKLEDSAMYFCASASQRLSYNEQFFGPGTRLTVL.

This chain uses TRBV2 with TRBJ1-4; D gene unclear. The V gene lost 4 bases and the J gene lost 8 bases, with 17 bases spanning the gap. CDR3 length: 15 amino acids. Per the germline V gene, CDR1 is SNHLY and CDR2 is FYNNEI. The CDR3 nucleotides are TGTGCCAGCAGTGTTTTGACGGCCCGGCGGGAAAAACTGTTTTTT. This codes for CASSVLTARREKLFF.

The CDR3 spells CASSETAGAPGELFF. CDR3 bases: TGTGCCAGCAGTGAAACGGCGGGAGCCCCCGGGGAGCTGTTTTTT. The chain recombines TRBV2 with TRBJ2-2; 7 nucleotides agree with TRBD2. The CDR3 length is 15 residues. Germline V gene lookup returns CDR1 SNHLY and CDR2 FYNNEI. Losses at the gene ends were 2 bases for V and 6 bases for J; bases not matched to a gene: 6.